The rows below give T cell receptor beta chains drawn from one sample of a study of Ad26.COV2.S vaccination and SARS-CoV-2 variants. Sequencing was performed with immunoSEQ multiplex PCR; in TCRdb, only in-frame clones are kept and a portion is missing. Of a few hundred thousand clones in the sample, about four fifths were seen once. Material: peripheral blood, obtained in a trial of Ad26.COV2.S vaccine versus placebo. The origin of the receptors is a person aged 18-65 years who received the Ad26.COV2.S COVID-19 vaccine or a placebo. The CDR3 runs from the conserved cysteine through the conserved F or W. Fields, in order: V gene, J gene, clone size, D gene, CDR3 protein, CDR3 DNA. The D gene is left open where the match is weak. Rows may omit the clone size; those that give it use once, few, many or a size class.

v_gene: TRBV11-2; j_gene: TRBJ1-1; abundance: .; d_gene: .; CDR3aa: CASSSDGLRNTEAFF; CDR3nt: TGTGCCAGCAGCTCCGACGGACTTCGGAACACTGAAGCTTTCTTT
v_gene: TRBV19; j_gene: TRBJ1-4; abundance: .; d_gene: .; CDR3aa: CASSIRVINEKLFF; CDR3nt: TGTGCCAGTAGTATCAGGGTGATTAATGAAAAACTGTTTTTT
v_gene: TRBV7-2; j_gene: TRBJ2-5; abundance: .; d_gene: TRBD2; CDR3aa: CASSPILTSGGLQETQYF; CDR3nt: TGTGCCAGCAGTCCTATTTTGACTAGCGGGGGCCTTCAAGAGACCCAGTACTTC
v_gene: TRBV7-9; j_gene: TRBJ1-5; abundance: .; d_gene: TRBD1; CDR3aa: CASSFGTGGNQPQHF; CDR3nt: TGTGCCAGCAGCTTCGGGACAGGGGGCAATCAGCCCCAGCATTTT
v_gene: TRBV3-1/TRBV3-2; j_gene: TRBJ1-2; abundance: .; d_gene: TRBD1; CDR3aa: CASSQGGVRTGPGYTF; CDR3nt: TGTGCCAGCAGCCAGGGGGGGGTAAGGACAGGACCCGGCTACACCTTC
v_gene: TRBV6-4; j_gene: TRBJ1-5; abundance: .; d_gene: .; CDR3aa: CASRGGASNQPQHF; CDR3nt: TGTGCCAGCAGGGGGGGGGCTAGCAATCAGCCCCAGCATTTT
v_gene: TRBV19; j_gene: TRBJ1-5; abundance: .; d_gene: .; CDR3aa: CASSIVGVGGNQPQHF; CDR3nt: TGTGCCAGTAGTATAGTAGGGGTAGGAGGCAATCAGCCCCAGCATTTT
v_gene: TRBV20-1; j_gene: TRBJ1-1; abundance: .; d_gene: .; CDR3aa: CSASATGRNTEAFF; CDR3nt: TGCAGTGCTAGTGCCACAGGGCGGAACACTGAAGCTTTCTTT
v_gene: TRBV6-2/TRBV6-3; j_gene: TRBJ1-1; abundance: few; d_gene: .; CDR3aa: CASSYNPETEAFF; CDR3nt: TGTGCCAGCAGTTACAACCCGGAGACTGAAGCTTTCTTT
v_gene: TRBV18; j_gene: TRBJ2-3; abundance: once; d_gene: .; CDR3aa: CASSPSPWVDTDTQYF; CDR3nt: TGTGCCAGCTCACCATCCCCTTGGGTTGACACAGATACGCAGTATTTT
v_gene: TRBV6-1; j_gene: TRBJ2-7; abundance: .; d_gene: TRBD2; CDR3aa: CASTWREGLQQYF; CDR3nt: TGTGCCAGCACTTGGCGGGAGGGTTTACAGCAGTACTTC
v_gene: TRBV5-6; j_gene: TRBJ1-6; abundance: few; d_gene: .; CDR3aa: CASSFSGDSPLHF; CDR3nt: TGTGCCAGCAGCTTTTCCGGGGATTCACCCCTCCACTTT
v_gene: TRBV25-1; j_gene: TRBJ2-1; abundance: many; d_gene: .; CDR3aa: CASSGWGLGNEQFF; CDR3nt: TGTGCCAGCAGTGGGTGGGGCCTGGGCAATGAGCAGTTCTTC
v_gene: TRBV19; j_gene: TRBJ2-6; abundance: .; d_gene: .; CDR3aa: CASSIVGANVLTF; CDR3nt: TGTGCCAGTAGTATAGTAGGGGCCAACGTCCTGACTTTC
v_gene: TRBV11-3; j_gene: TRBJ2-1; abundance: few; d_gene: .; CDR3aa: CASSPQGGEQFF; CDR3nt: TGTGCCAGCAGCCCCCAGGGTGGTGAGCAGTTCTTC
v_gene: TRBV7-2; j_gene: TRBJ2-5; abundance: .; d_gene: .; CDR3aa: CASSLERGRVQETQYF; CDR3nt: TGTGCCAGCAGCTTAGAGAGAGGGAGAGTCCAAGAGACCCAGTACTTC
v_gene: TRBV3-1/TRBV3-2; j_gene: TRBJ1-2; abundance: few; d_gene: .; CDR3aa: CASSFSTGYTF; CDR3nt: TGTGCCAGCAGCTTTTCAACTGGCTACACCTTC
v_gene: TRBV13; j_gene: TRBJ1-6; abundance: .; d_gene: TRBD1; CDR3aa: CASDRTGNDSPLHF; CDR3nt: TGTGCCAGCGATAGGACAGGGAATGATTCACCCCTCCACTTT
v_gene: TRBV11-1; j_gene: TRBJ1-2; abundance: .; d_gene: .; CDR3aa: CASSLGMTDYGYTF; CDR3nt: TGTGCCAGCAGCTTAGGAATGACCGATTATGGCTACACCTTC
v_gene: TRBV18; j_gene: TRBJ2-5; abundance: .; d_gene: .; CDR3aa: CASSPPTLQETQYF; CDR3nt: TGTGCCAGCTCACCACCGACCTTGCAAGAGACCCAGTACTTC
v_gene: TRBV24-1; j_gene: TRBJ2-1; abundance: .; d_gene: .; CDR3aa: CATSRGLGLYLDNEQFF; CDR3nt: TGTGCCACCAGCCGAGGCTTGGGGCTTTACCTTGACAATGAGCAGTTCTTC
v_gene: TRBV7-9; j_gene: TRBJ1-6; abundance: .; d_gene: .; CDR3aa: CASSLGQGGNSPLHF; CDR3nt: TGTGCCAGCAGCTTAGGCCAGGGTGGAAATTCACCCCTCCACTTT
v_gene: TRBV9; j_gene: TRBJ2-1; abundance: once; d_gene: TRBD2; CDR3aa: CASSPWTSSSLNEQFF; CDR3nt: TGTGCCAGCAGCCCCTGGACTAGCTCATCACTCAATGAGCAGTTCTTC
v_gene: TRBV2; j_gene: TRBJ1-6; abundance: few; d_gene: .; CDR3aa: CASRARAEHNSPLHF; CDR3nt: TGTGCCAGCAGGGCCCGGGCAGAACATAATTCACCCCTCCACTTT
v_gene: TRBV5-1; j_gene: TRBJ1-1; abundance: .; d_gene: .; CDR3aa: CASSLAWNSEAFF; CDR3nt: TGCGCCAGCAGCTTGGCCTGGAACTCTGAAGCTTTCTTT
v_gene: TRBV28; j_gene: TRBJ2-3; abundance: .; d_gene: TRBD2; CDR3aa: CASSQGNLAGVSGDTQYF; CDR3nt: TGTGCCAGCAGTCAAGGCAACCTAGCGGGAGTTTCTGGAGATACGCAGTATTTT
v_gene: TRBV27; j_gene: TRBJ1-5; abundance: few; d_gene: .; CDR3aa: CASSRQVSNQPQHF; CDR3nt: TGTGCCAGCAGCCGACAGGTTAGCAATCAGCCCCAGCATTTT
v_gene: TRBV29-1; j_gene: TRBJ1-1; abundance: .; d_gene: .; CDR3aa: CSVVQGGNTEAFF; CDR3nt: TGCAGCGTCGTACAGGGTGGTAACACTGAAGCTTTCTTT
v_gene: TRBV9; j_gene: TRBJ2-1; abundance: .; d_gene: .; CDR3aa: CASSVGTRGEQFF; CDR3nt: TGTGCCAGCAGCGTAGGAACTAGAGGTGAGCAGTTCTTC
v_gene: TRBV27; j_gene: TRBJ1-2; abundance: .; d_gene: .; CDR3aa: CASRAFGGSYGYTF; CDR3nt: TGTGCCAGCAGAGCCTTTGGGGGGTCCTATGGCTACACCTTC
v_gene: TRBV7-2; j_gene: TRBJ2-3; abundance: .; d_gene: TRBD2; CDR3aa: CASSSRSGGGDTQYF; CDR3nt: TGTGCCAGCAGCTCAAGGTCGGGGGGAGGTGATACGCAGTATTTT
v_gene: TRBV19; j_gene: TRBJ2-1; abundance: .; d_gene: .; CDR3aa: CASSIGDNEQFF; CDR3nt: TGTGCCAGTAGTATTGGTGACAATGAGCAGTTCTTC
v_gene: TRBV5-1; j_gene: TRBJ1-1; abundance: .; d_gene: .; CDR3aa: CASSLEVGGDTEAFF; CDR3nt: TGCGCCAGCAGCTTGGAGGTTGGAGGTGACACTGAAGCTTTCTTT
v_gene: TRBV4-2; j_gene: TRBJ2-3; abundance: .; d_gene: .; CDR3aa: CASSQDGHSTDTQYF; CDR3nt: TGTGCCAGCAGCCAAGATGGGCACAGCACAGATACGCAGTATTTT
v_gene: TRBV20-1; j_gene: TRBJ1-2; abundance: .; d_gene: .; CDR3aa: CSASSNGYTF; CDR3nt: TGCAGTGCTAGCTCTAACGGCTACACCTTC
v_gene: TRBV9; j_gene: TRBJ2-5; abundance: .; d_gene: .; CDR3aa: CASSVAGQETQYF; CDR3nt: TGTGCCAGCAGCGTTGCCGGGCAAGAGACCCAGTACTTC
v_gene: TRBV7-8; j_gene: TRBJ1-2; abundance: .; d_gene: .; CDR3aa: CASSSSTVSPIGYTF; CDR3nt: TGTGCCAGCAGCTCATCGACAGTGTCCCCAATTGGCTACACCTTC
v_gene: TRBV3-1/TRBV3-2; j_gene: TRBJ2-7; abundance: .; d_gene: TRBD2; CDR3aa: CASSQQLAGSYEQYF; CDR3nt: TGTGCCAGCAGCCAACAGCTAGCGGGCTCCTACGAGCAGTACTTC
v_gene: TRBV2; j_gene: TRBJ2-7; abundance: once; d_gene: .; CDR3aa: CATTPEGRPYEQYF; CDR3nt: TGTGCCACTACCCCGGAGGGGCGGCCCTACGAGCAGTACTTC
v_gene: TRBV5-4; j_gene: TRBJ2-3; abundance: .; d_gene: TRBD2; CDR3aa: CASSLGGSGPDTQYF; CDR3nt: TGTGCCAGCAGCTTGGGCGGGAGCGGTCCAGATACGCAGTATTTT